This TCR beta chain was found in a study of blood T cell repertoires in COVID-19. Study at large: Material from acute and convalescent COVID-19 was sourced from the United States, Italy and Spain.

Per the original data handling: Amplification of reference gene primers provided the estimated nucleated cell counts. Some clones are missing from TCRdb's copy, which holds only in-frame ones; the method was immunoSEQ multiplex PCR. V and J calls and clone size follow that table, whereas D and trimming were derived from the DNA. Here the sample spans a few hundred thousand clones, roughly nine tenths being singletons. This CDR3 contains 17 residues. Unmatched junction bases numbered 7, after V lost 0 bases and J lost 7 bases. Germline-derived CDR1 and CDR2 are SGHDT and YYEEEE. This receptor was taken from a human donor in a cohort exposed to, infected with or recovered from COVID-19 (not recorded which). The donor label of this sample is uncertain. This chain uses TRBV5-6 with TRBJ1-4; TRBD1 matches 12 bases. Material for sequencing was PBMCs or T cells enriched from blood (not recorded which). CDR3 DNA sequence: TGTGCCAGCAGCTTGGCGGGACAGGGGGCGTTCGGTGAAAAACTGTTTTTT. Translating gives CASSLAGQGAFGEKLFF.